Below, 17 T cell receptor beta chains from the same sample are listed, as sequenced in a study of Ad26.COV2.S vaccination and SARS-CoV-2 variants (TCRdb year 2021). The method behind the library was the immunoSEQ multiplex PCR assay. The clones in this table, taken by TCRdb from immuneACCESS, are in-frame only. Not every clone is retained; where verified, under half of the shortfall comes from an unresolved V gene, and the cause of the rest is unknown. This sample comprises approximately 300,000 clones, roughly 86% of them detected only once. The ten largest clones add up to 1.9% of the sample. What the treatment or condition label conveys for this sample: over 15 received Ad26.COV2.S at low or high dose, single or two shots; several received placebo; per-sample allocation not given. For vaccine and placebo recipients, the sequenced repertoires came from samples collected on day 63 after the first injection.

The sequencing here drew on peripheral blood, taken in a trial of Ad26.COV2.S vaccine versus placebo. The receptors shown here come from a person aged 18-60 years who received the Ad26.COV2.S COVID-19 vaccine or a placebo.

This rearrangement joins TRBV7-7 to TRBJ2-5, with a tentative D call TRBD2 (5 bases). Per germline, CDR1 SSHAT and CDR2 FNYEAQ (reference sequence). The CDR3 has 14 amino acids. V lost 5 bases to trimming and J lost 1 base, with 11 bases between them. CDR3 sequence (DNA): TGTGCCAGCAGCCCAGGCGGGTTCCAAGAGACCCAGTACTTC. Residues: CASSPGGFQETQYF.

The rearrangement joins TRBV5-1 to TRBJ1-6; 9 bases fit TRBD1. CDR1 SGHRS and CDR2 YFSETQ come from the germline V gene. This CDR3 spans 16 amino acids. V lost 0 bases and J lost 7; bases outside the gene matches: 5. CDR3 DNA: TGCGCCAGCAGCTTGGCCGAGGGACAGGGAAATTCACCCCTCCACTTT. Its protein product is CASSLAEGQGNSPLHF.

This clone was seen only once. V is TRBV19 and J is TRBJ1-2; the match to TRBD1 covers 9 bases. The CDR3 totals 14 residues. J lost 2 bases, V lost 6 bases, and 4 bases had no gene match. The germline CDR1 and CDR2 sequences are LNHDA and SQIVND (reference sequence). The CDR3 nucleotides are TGTGCCAGTAGAACCGGGACAGGGAACTATGGCTACACCTTC. The encoded protein is CASRTGTGNYGYTF.

The rearrangement links TRBV5-1 to TRBJ1-1, with 10 bases lining up with TRBD1. The V gene end was trimmed by 2 bases and the J gene end by 14 bases; junction bases not matched to a gene: 6. Germline CDR1 and CDR2: SGHRS and YFSETQ. The CDR3 extends over 12 amino acids. CDR3 DNA sequence: TGCGCCAGCAGCTTCTCCGGGACAGGGGAGTTCTTT. The encoded protein is CASSFSGTGEFF.

This chain joins TRBV29-1 and TRBJ1-2; tentatively, D is TRBD1 (5 bases). V gave up 5 bases and J gave up 1 base, with 11 bases separating them. This CDR3 region has 13 residues. Germline CDR1 reads SQVTM; CDR2 reads ANQGSEA. DNA for the CDR3: TGCAGCGTTCGGACAAATATTAACTATGGCTACACCTTC. It is translated as CSVRTNINYGYTF.

This sequence joins TRBV29-1 and TRBJ1-3; D uncertain. Per the germline V gene, CDR1 is SQVTM and CDR2 is ANQGSEA. This CDR3 comprises 14 residues. The V end lost 4 bases, the J end lost 3 bases, and 13 bases lay between the germline ends. CDR3 sequence reads: CSVVLGMVGNTIYF. For the CDR3, the DNA is TGCAGCGTTGTATTGGGGATGGTTGGAAACACCATATATTTT.

This clone has just one count. The V gene is TRBV5-8, the J gene TRBJ2-5, with TRBD1 matching over 9 bases. The germline CDR1 and CDR2 sequences are SGHTS and YDEGEE. The CDR3 is made up of 16 amino acids. With 4 bases clipped from V and 3 bases from J, the junction kept 10 bases outside the gene matches. The chain's CDR3 is CASSGVPGQGEETQYF. CDR3 nucleotide sequence: TGTGCCAGCAGCGGGGTTCCGGGACAGGGAGAAGAGACCCAGTACTTC. Full variable domain (remainder filled in from reference TRBV5-8 and TRBJ2-5): EAGVTQSPTHLIKTRGQQATLRCSPISGHTSVYWYQQALGLGLQFLLWYDEGEERNRGNFPPRFSGRQFPNYSSELNVNALELEDSALYLCASSGVPGQGEETQYFGPGTRLLVL.

The CDR3 DNA sequence: TGTGCCAGCAGCCCAATGACAGGGCCTAATTCACCCCTCCACTTT. Its protein is CASSPMTGPNSPLHF. The V gene is TRBV9, the J gene TRBJ1-6, with 7 bases aligning to TRBD1. CDR1 is SGDLS and CDR2 is YYNGEE in the germline V gene. V gave up 4 bases and J gave up 6 bases; unmatched junction bases: 7. CDR3 length: 15 residues.

The V call is TRBV29-1, the J call TRBJ1-2; D is undetermined. From germline, CDR1 is SQVTM and CDR2 ANQGSEA. With 5 bases removed from V and 8 bases from J, the gap between germline ends came to 12 bases. This CDR3 has 11 residues. For the CDR3, the DNA is TGCAGCGTTTCAATCAATCCCGGCTACACCTTC. The encoded protein is CSVSINPGYTF. The whole variable domain, filled in from reference TRBV29-1 and TRBJ1-2, reads SAVISQKPSRDICQRGTSLTIQCQVDSQVTMMFWYRQQPGQSLTLIATANQGSEATYESGFVIDKFPISRPNLTFSTLTVSNMSPEDSSIYLCSVSINPGYTFGSGTRLTVV.

The V and J genes are TRBV7-8 and TRBJ2-7; the match to TRBD1 covers 7 bases. Germline values: CDR1 SGHVS, CDR2 FQNEAQ. V dropped 3 bases and J dropped 1; count of bases not matched to a gene: 6. The CDR3 runs to 15 residues. The CDR3 DNA is TGTGCCAGCAGCTTCCGGGACAGCCCATCCTACGAGCAGTACTTC. Translating gives CASSFRDSPSYEQYF.

The genes are TRBV6-6 and TRBJ1-4; D ambiguous. This CDR3 spans 16 amino acids. Germline V gene sequence: CDR1 MNHNY, CDR2 SVGAGI (reference sequence). Trimming left V 0 bases short and J 0 bases short, with 8 bases between. As DNA, the CDR3 is TGTGCCAGCAGTTACTCGAGTTTCTCAACTAATGAAAAACTGTTTTTT. Its protein is CASSYSSFSTNEKLFF.

The chain recombines TRBV6-2 or TRBV6-3 with TRBJ2-3; D is ambiguous. Trimming removed 2 bases from V and 14 bases from J, with 11 bases in between. CDR1 and CDR2 (germline): MNHEY, SVGEGT. The CDR3 is 11 amino acids. In DNA form, the CDR3 reads TGTGCCAGCAGTTACCGGTCCCGTTGGTATTTT. Protein sequence: CASSYRSRWYF.

This rearrangement joins TRBV19 to TRBJ2-4; tentatively, D is TRBD2 (6 bases). The germline V gene encodes CDR1 LNHDA and CDR2 SQIVND (reference sequence). The CDR3 length is 15 residues. Trimming cost V 2 bases and J 2 bases, with 10 bases left between them. CDR3 protein: CASSIRRGTKNIQYF. DNA of the CDR3: TGTGCCAGTAGTATACGGCGGGGAACCAAAAACATTCAGTACTTC. The full variable domain, with the rest looked up from reference TRBV19 and TRBJ2-4, is DGGITQSPKYLFRKEGQNVTLSCEQNLNHDAMYWYRQDPGQGLRLIYYSQIVNDFQKGDIAEGYSVSREKKESFPLTVTSAQKNPTAFYLCASSIRRGTKNIQYFGAGTRLSVL.

This chain connects TRBV7-8 to TRBJ1-2; D is undetermined. CDR3 length equals 13 residues. The germline gives CDR1 SGHVS, CDR2 FQNEAQ. V was clipped by 2 bases and J by 3 bases, with 7 bases between them. CDR3 region: CASSLQSDYGYTF. The CDR3, as DNA: TGTGCCAGCAGCTTACAGTCTGACTATGGCTACACCTTC.

This sequence joins TRBV7-9 and TRBJ2-2; a possible D gene is TRBD1 (6 bases). This CDR3 comprises 15 residues. Trimming left V 5 bases short and J 6 bases short, with 16 bases between. Germline V CDR1 and CDR2: SEHNR, FQNEAQ (reference sequence). The CDR3 region is CASSLAPGAAGELFF. The CDR3 DNA is TGTGCCAGCAGCCTCGCCCCAGGGGCAGCCGGGGAGCTGTTTTTT. Combining the CDR3 with reference TRBV7-9 and TRBJ2-2 gives the whole variable domain DTGVSQNPRHKITKRGQNVTFRCDPISEHNRLYWYRQTLGQGPEFLTYFQNEAQLEKSRLLSDRFSAERPKGSFSTLEIQRTEQGDSAMYLCASSLAPGAAGELFFGEGSRLTVL.

This chain uses TRBV4-3 with TRBJ2-3, with 14 bases that match TRBD2. The CDR3 runs to 16 residues. The V segment lost 3 bases and the J segment 5 bases; nucleotides outside the gene matches: 4. Germline assignment: CDR1 LGHNA and CDR2 YSLEER. The CDR3 protein is CASSQGLAGDLDTQYF. The CDR3 bases are TGCGCCAGCAGCCAGGGACTAGCGGGGGATTTAGATACGCAGTATTTT.

V and J are TRBV4-3 and TRBJ2-3; D is undetermined. The ends were cut back, 2 bases at V and 2 bases at J, with 11 bases in the middle. This CDR3 is built from 15 residues. Germline values: CDR1 LGHNA, CDR2 YSLEER. As DNA, the CDR3 is TGCGCCAGCAGCCAATTTGGTGGGGTCACAGATACGCAGTATTTT. Protein: CASSQFGGVTDTQYF.